The subject of this entry is one T cell receptor (beta chain). What it binds is unknown. In the original workflow: ImmunoSEQ sequences covered only the junction and lacked quality scores; filtering therefore differed. This table comes from immunoSEQ multiplex PCR, and its TCRdb copy is limited to in-frame clones, with some not included. V, J and clone size are those of that table, while D and trimming were read from the DNA. The table records 1.6 million or so clones, over 95% of them present only once. This specimen comes from a study of shared clonotypes between healthy human individuals. Study findings and constraints: In the sorted subsets, rarefaction showed sequencing was incomplete despite large depth. Larger estimated richness was generally recorded for naive subsets relative to memory subsets. In contrast to clonotypes shared by all four donors, non-shared clonotypes had lower generation probabilities.

Trimming took 3 bases from V and 4 from J, leaving 15 bases between them. Per germline, CDR1 MNHEY and CDR2 SMNVEV (reference sequence). CDR3 size: 16 residues. Sequenced material: naive CD4+ T cells sorted from blood. The subset: CD45RA+ positively selected. The rearrangement joins TRBV27 to TRBJ2-2; D may be TRBD2 (6 bases). This receptor was identified in a man younger than 40 in good health. The CDR3 nucleotides read TGTGCCAGCAGTTTTCGCACCACGGGGGTCACCGGGGAGCTGTTTTTT. It is translated as CASSFRTTGVTGELFF.